The 8 T cell receptor beta chains in this list originate from one sample, sequenced in a study of immune evolution from preneoplasia to lung adenocarcinoma. Repertoires were generated with immunoSEQ multiplex PCR, while TCRdb's copy carries only in-frame clones and drops some. This repertoire shows about 5,100 clones, around 85% found once; its top ten account for approximately 6.6%. Sequencing input: FFPE minimally invasive lung adenocarcinoma tissue. Source of these receptors: a person aged 50-70 years with lung adenocarcinoma.

A single count supports this clone. DNA of the CDR3: TGTGCCAGCAGTTTTCTCGGGGTCGACTATGGCTACACCTTC. It encodes CASSFLGVDYGYTF. The rearrangement joins TRBV28 to TRBJ1-2; D uncertain. This CDR3 contains 14 residues. CDR1 is MDHEN and CDR2 is SYDVKM in the germline V gene. Deletions cut 3 bases from V and 3 bases from J, with 11 bases between.

The genes are TRBV4-1 and TRBJ2-5; the match to TRBD2 covers 7 bases. The DNA matches TRBJ2-7 better at its end, which makes the J call doubtful. Germline values: CDR1 MGHRA, CDR2 YSYEKL. The CDR3 is made up of 17 amino acids. CDR3 coding DNA: TGCGCCAGCAGCCAAGGACTAGCCACCCAATTCCCCTACGAGCAGTACTTC. Residues: CASSQGLATQFPYEQYF.

The CDR3 region has the DNA TGTGCCAGCAGCTCCCGGACAGGGGACTATGGCTACACCTTC. It yields the protein CASSSRTGDYGYTF. The V gene is TRBV7-8, the J gene TRBJ1-2; TRBD1 aligns across 9 bases. CDR3 length equals 14 residues. J was trimmed by 3 bases and V by 4 bases; bases with no gene match: 3. Germline V CDR1 and CDR2: SGHVS, FQNEAQ. The full variable domain, with the rest looked up from reference TRBV7-8 and TRBJ1-2, is GAGVSQSPRYKVAKRGQDVALRCDPISGHVSLFWYQQALGQGPEFLTYFQNEAQLDKSGLPSDRFFAERPEGSVSTLKIQRTQQEDSAVYLCASSSRTGDYGYTFGSGTRLTVV.

The chain combines TRBV18 with TRBJ1-1; D may be TRBD1 (5 bases). V gave up 0 bases and J gave up 1 base, with 6 bases separating them. The CDR3 extends over 14 amino acids. The germline V gene encodes CDR1 KGHSH and CDR2 LQKENI. The CDR3 loop is CASSPPDRNTEAFF. In DNA form, the CDR3 reads TGTGCCAGCTCACCACCCGACAGGAACACTGAAGCTTTCTTT.

The V and J genes are TRBV27 and TRBJ1-4; D is unclear. V was trimmed by 5 bases and J by 0 bases, leaving 7 bases between them. Germline V gene lookup returns CDR1 MNHEY and CDR2 SMNVEV (reference sequence). The CDR3 length is 14 residues. For the CDR3, the DNA is TGTGCCAGCAGTCTCCTTGCAACTAATGAAAAACTGTTTTTT. Residues: CASSLLATNEKLFF.

V and J are TRBV7-9 and TRBJ2-5; D is uncertain. In germline, CDR1 is SEHNR, CDR2 FQNEAQ (reference sequence). This CDR3 region has 13 residues. The V end was cut by 5 bases, the J end by 2 bases, with 9 bases between. The DNA of the CDR3 is TGTGCCAGCAGCGACCAGGTACAAGAGACCCAGTACTTC. It codes for CASSDQVQETQYF.

The chain carries TRBV7-2 and TRBJ2-1; the match to TRBD1 covers 12 bases. Looked up from germline, CDR1 is SGHTA and CDR2 is FQGNSA. V lost 1 base, J lost 9 bases, and 4 bases stayed unmatched. The CDR3 is 15 residues long. The CDR3 here is CASSLEGTGGLEQFF. In DNA, the CDR3 is TGTGCCAGCAGCTTAGAAGGGACAGGGGGCCTTGAGCAGTTCTTC.

This chain uses TRBV11-1 with TRBJ2-7, with TRBD1 as a possible D gene (6 bases). Trimming shortened V by 4 bases and J by 4 bases, and 14 bases separated the two germline ends. Per germline, CDR1 SGHAT and CDR2 FQDESV (reference sequence). The CDR3 runs 14 residues. DNA of the CDR3: TGTGCCAGCAGCTACACAGGGAATGATTACGAGCAGTACTTC. Protein: CASSYTGNDYEQYF.